Each of the 6 T cell receptor beta chains below was sequenced from the same sample in a study of blood T cell repertoires in COVID-19. Clones were sequenced by immunoSEQ multiplex PCR, and TCRdb holds only the in-frame ones, with some missing. Here the sample spans more than 140,000 clones, more than 70% being singletons. The sequencing input was peripheral blood. The receptors originated from a woman aged 55-69 years with acute or convalescent COVID-19.

The chain has TRBV7-9 and TRBJ2-1; TRBD2 agrees at 14 bases. V lost 4 bases, J lost 7 bases, and 3 bases stayed unmatched. This CDR3 has 15 amino acids. Germline CDR1 and CDR2: SEHNR and FQNEAQ (reference sequence). The CDR3 DNA reads TGTGCCAGCAGCTGGACTAGCGGGGGGAAAAATGAGCAGTTCTTC. Protein product: CASSWTSGGKNEQFF.

The gene calls are TRBV6-1 and TRBJ1-1; TRBD1 might be the D (6 bases). CDR1 and CDR2 (germline): MNHNS, SASEGT. The CDR3 consists of 16 residues. V shed 1 base and J shed 3 bases, with 15 bases lying between them. The CDR3 DNA is TGTGCCAGCAGTGAAGTGTACAGGGTGCGGGACACTGAAGCTTTCTTT. The encoded protein is CASSEVYRVRDTEAFF.

The chain has TRBV5-4 and TRBJ1-2; no clear D gene. Trimming took off 4 bases at V and 8 bases at J, with 21 bases between the two ends. This CDR3 comprises 15 residues. Germline V gene sequence: CDR1 SGHNT, CDR2 YYREEE (reference sequence). DNA of the CDR3: TGTGCCAGCAGCACCGGACTAGAGATAGCTGGCGGCTACACCTTC. It yields the protein CASSTGLEIAGGYTF. The full variable domain, completed using reference TRBV5-4 and TRBJ1-2, is ETGVTQSPTHLIKTRGQQVTLRCSSQSGHNTVSWYQQALGQGPQFIFQYYREEENGRGNFPPRFSGLQFPNYSSELNVNALELDDSALYLCASSTGLEIAGGYTFGSGTRLTVV.

The V gene is TRBV3-1 (or the pseudogene TRBV3-2), the J gene TRBJ1-3; tentatively, D is TRBD1 (5 bases). The CDR3 covers 15 residues. Germline CDR1 is LGHDT and CDR2 is YNNKEL (reference sequence). Trimming cost V 6 bases and J 4 bases, with 16 bases left between them. CDR3 nucleotide sequence: TGTGCCAGCAGACAGGACACGAACTTAGGAAACACCATATATTTT. This codes for CASRQDTNLGNTIYF.

In its sample, this clone was seen a few times. The rearrangement links TRBV2 to TRBJ2-3; the D is unclear. The CDR3 runs 10 residues. Germline V gives CDR1 SNHLY, CDR2 FYNNEI. Trimming left V 4 bases short and J 11 bases short, with 7 bases between. The CDR3 here is CASSVTLQYF. For the CDR3, the DNA is TGTGCCAGCAGTGTGACTTTGCAGTATTTT.

The chain has TRBV7-3 and TRBJ2-3; possible D gene TRBD1, 6 bases. Per germline, CDR1 SGHTA and CDR2 FQGTGA. The CDR3 is 15 amino acids. Trimming pared 4 bases from V and 2 bases from J, leaving 13 bases between. CDR3 loop: CASSSQGQFTDTQYF. The CDR3 DNA sequence: TGTGCCAGCAGCTCCCAAGGACAGTTCACAGATACGCAGTATTTT.